Following are 17 T cell receptor beta chains from one sample sequenced in a study of T-cell memory formation after mild COVID-19. Via MiXCR, TCRdb re-called the 5' RACE reads, giving one row per CDR3 protein. This table has about 38,000 distinct CDR3 sequences, 9.5% to 12% appearing once. Sequenced material: PBMCs or a T cell subset sorted from them (not recorded which). These TCRs come from a man between 18 and 29 years old who had mild COVID-19 (a few samples of this study predate the infection). Cell type and time point are not known.

This clonotype was counted at least ten times. This chain joins TRBV6-5 and TRBJ2-1; D call uncertain. The germline gives CDR1 MNHEY, CDR2 SVGAGI. The V end was cut by 6 bases, the J end by 0 bases, with 6 bases between. The CDR3 runs 13 residues. CDR3 bases: TGTGCCAGCAGATGGGGCTCCTACAATGAGCAGTTCTTC. This gives the protein CASRWGSYNEQFF.

This chain links TRBV4-1 with TRBJ1-2; D is unresolved. Germline CDR1 reads MGHRA; CDR2 reads YSYEKL. The V end lost 1 base, the J end lost 8 bases, and 29 bases lay between the germline ends. The CDR3 covers 19 residues. DNA for the CDR3: TGCGCCAGCAGCCAAGTCTTCCATTTGTTCGGGAATATCGGTGCGGGCTACACCTTC. It codes for CASSQVFHLFGNIGAGYTF.

This clonotype was counted ten times or more. The J gene is TRBJ2-1, the V gene TRBV11-2; 10 bases match TRBD1. V lost 4 bases and J lost 8; bases outside the gene matches: 2. CDR1 is SGHAT and CDR2 is FQNNGV in the germline V gene. The CDR3 has 13 amino acids. In DNA form, the CDR3 reads TGTGCCAGCAGCTCGACAGGGGGCGATGAGCAGTTCTTC. Protein sequence: CASSSTGGDEQFF.

This clonotype was counted at least ten times. The chain has TRBV6-1 and TRBJ1-2, with 7 bases lining up with TRBD1. Germline V lookup: CDR1 MNHNS, CDR2 SASEGT. The CDR3 length is 13 residues. J lost 3 bases, V lost 6 bases, and 4 bases had no gene match. The CDR3, as DNA: TGTGCCAGCAGGGAGGGACAGCACTATGGCTACACCTTC. Translating gives CASREGQHYGYTF.

At least ten counts were recorded for this clonotype. The V gene is TRBV6-2 or TRBV6-3, the J gene TRBJ2-3; 8 bases map to TRBD2. This CDR3 has 19 residues. V lost 6 bases to trimming and J lost 0 bases; unmatched junction nucleotides: 17. Germline V gene data show CDR1 as MNHEY and CDR2 as SVGEGT. This CDR3 reads CASRPGGRTLRWSTDTQYF. The CDR3, as DNA: TGTGCCAGCAGGCCGGGAGGGAGGACCCTCCGGTGGAGCACAGATACGCAGTATTTT.

This clonotype has ten or more counts. This chain connects TRBV5-6 to TRBJ2-5; D is unresolved. V lost 0 bases to trimming and J lost 4 bases, with 10 bases between them. Germline loops: CDR1 SGHDT, CDR2 YYEEEE. The CDR3 has 14 amino acids. The CDR3 region is CASSLGRKGETQYF. The DNA for the CDR3 is TGTGCCAGCAGCTTGGGAAGAAAAGGAGAGACCCAGTACTTC.

This clonotype was detected many times. J is TRBJ2-1 and V is TRBV20-1, with D possibly being TRBD2 (5 bases). The CDR3 consists of 16 residues. The V end lost 6 bases, the J end lost 5 bases, and 23 bases lay between the germline ends. CDR1 DFQATT and CDR2 SNEGSKA come from the germline V gene (reference sequence). The CDR3 here is CSADPMDSLDNNEQFF. The CDR3 nucleotides read TGCAGTGCCGATCCGATGGACTCGTTAGATAACAATGAGCAGTTCTTC.

The V gene is TRBV6-1, the J gene TRBJ2-7; D gene unclear. Per the germline V gene, CDR1 is MNHNS and CDR2 is SASEGT. V gave up 3 bases and J gave up 4 bases, with 7 bases separating them. The CDR3 has 12 amino acids. The CDR3: CASSDPVYEQYV. The CDR3 region has the DNA TGTGCCAGCAGTGACCCTGTATACGAGCAGTACGTC.

The chain has TRBV7-2 and TRBJ2-1, with 13 bases aligning to TRBD2. Germline CDR1 and CDR2: SGHTA and FQGNSA. This CDR3 contains 15 residues. V lost 6 bases to trimming and J lost 9 bases; unmatched junction nucleotides: 8. CDR3 nucleotide sequence: TGTGCCAGCAGTGAAACTAGCGGGGGGGCTCGTGAGCAGTTCTTC. This sequence encodes CASSETSGGAREQFF.

This clonotype was recorded at least ten times. The chain joins TRBV5-5 to TRBJ1-2; no clear D. Looked up from germline, CDR1 is SGHKS and CDR2 is YYEKEE (reference sequence). The V end was cut by 4 bases, the J end by 3 bases, with 10 bases between. The CDR3 totals 13 residues. In DNA form, the CDR3 reads TGTGCCAGCAGCCCCGGGCCCTACTATGGCTACACCTTC. It translates to CASSPGPYYGYTF.

This clonotype was seen at least ten times. The chain links TRBV5-4 to TRBJ1-2; no reliable D call. Germline CDR1 and CDR2: SGHNT and YYREEE (reference sequence). The CDR3 extends over 16 amino acids. The V gene lost 0 bases and the J gene lost 3 bases, with 15 bases spanning the gap. As DNA, the CDR3 is TGTGCCAGCAGCTTGGCCGGAACGGGTGCTCACTATGGCTACACCTTC. Translating gives CASSLAGTGAHYGYTF. Variable domain in full (rest from reference TRBV5-4 and TRBJ1-2): ETGVTQSPTHLIKTRGQQVTLRCSSQSGHNTVSWYQQALGQGPQFIFQYYREEENGRGNFPPRFSGLQFPNYSSELNVNALELDDSALYLCASSLAGTGAHYGYTFGSGTRLTVV.

This clonotype was seen at least ten times. The J gene is TRBJ1-5, the V gene TRBV4-2; 7 bases map to TRBD1. Germline lookup yields CDR1 LGHNA and CDR2 YNFKEQ. CDR3 size: 16 residues. Trimming cost V 6 bases and J 1 base; bases outside gene matches: 9. The CDR3 is CASSPNYRGSNQPQHF. In nucleotides, the CDR3 is TGTGCCAGCAGTCCTAATTACAGGGGAAGCAATCAGCCCCAGCATTTT.

Many counts were recorded for this clonotype. The V and J genes are TRBV18 and TRBJ1-1; D gene ambiguous. The V gene's germline CDR1 is KGHSH and CDR2 LQKENI. The CDR3 totals 12 residues. V dropped 1 base and J dropped 6 bases, with 6 bases sitting between them. CDR3 loop: CASSPRGPEAFF. In DNA, the CDR3 is TGTGCCAGCTCACCACGAGGGCCTGAAGCTTTCTTT. The full variable domain, in which reference TRBV18 and TRBJ1-1 provide the parts outside the CDR3, is NAGVMQNPRHLVRRRGQEARLRCSPMKGHSHVYWYRQLPEEGLKFMVYLQKENIIDESGMPKERFSAEFPKEGPSILRIQQVVRGDSAAYFCASSPRGPEAFFGQGTRLTVV.

The chain is built from TRBV24-1 and TRBJ2-3; 12 nucleotides line up with TRBD2. J gave up 4 bases and V 6 bases, and 1 base lay outside the gene matches. The CDR3 totals 14 residues. Per germline, CDR1 KGHDR and CDR2 SFDVKD. CDR3 DNA sequence: TGTGCCACCAGTCTAGCGGGGGGGCCAGATACGCAGTATTTT. Protein: CATSLAGGPDTQYF.

This clonotype occurred many times. A read error may account for a junction end that differs from germline. The chain recombines TRBV5-1 with TRBJ1-2, with 9 bases fitting TRBD1. From germline, CDR1 is SGHRS and CDR2 YFSETQ. There are 13 residues in the CDR3. The CDR3: CASRPGNRGPFHF. The CDR3 DNA reads TGCGCCAGCAGGCCTGGAAACAGGGGGCCCTTCCACTTC.

This rearrangement joins TRBV5-1 to TRBJ1-2; 12 bases are shared with TRBD1. This CDR3 contains 16 residues. V lost 4 bases and J lost 6; bases outside the gene matches: 10. Germline loops: CDR1 SGHRS, CDR2 YFSETQ. Here the CDR3 reads CASSLGPGTGGDGYTF. CDR3 sequence (DNA): TGCGCCAGCAGCCTGGGACCCGGGACAGGGGGCGATGGCTACACCTTC.

V is TRBV10-3 and J is TRBJ2-6; 11 positions match TRBD1. Germline CDR1 reads ENHRY; CDR2 reads SYGVKD. Losses at the gene ends were 6 bases for V and 0 bases for J; bases not matched to a gene: 7. The CDR3 sequence is 18 residues long. CDR3 amino acids: CAIRGTGGSASGANVLTF. The CDR3 DNA follows: TGTGCCATCAGGGGGACAGGGGGTTCCGCCTCTGGGGCCAACGTCCTGACTTTC.